A single sample gave rise to the 17 T cell receptor beta chains below, sequenced in a study of T cells in Graves' hyperthyroidism and ophthalmopathy. Template material for amplifying TCR beta CDR3 regions consisted of RNA transcripts. The study used the HTBI primer set for a first-round RT-PCR of the TCR CDR3. One entry per CDR3 protein results from TCRdb running MiXCR on the multiplex PCR reads. The sample gives 540,000 or so distinct CDR3 sequences, about 43% of which show up once; roughly 20% is in the top ten. Input material: peripheral blood or thyroid tissue (not recorded which). These receptors were obtained from an adult woman with Graves' disease, either hyperthyroidism or ophthalmopathy (not recorded which).

In this sample, this clonotype turned up a few times. The V and J genes are TRBV20-1 and TRBJ2-3; 12 bases agree with TRBD2. The germline V gene encodes CDR1 DFQATT and CDR2 SNEGSKA (reference sequence). The CDR3 runs to 17 residues. V trimming: 3 bases; J trimming: 3 bases; junction bases outside the gene matches: 10. CDR3 in DNA: TGCAGTGCTAGGGGACTAGCGGGTCAGGAGTATACAGATACGCAGTATTTT. Amino acid sequence: CSARGLAGQEYTDTQYF.

This clonotype was counted ten times or more. CDR3 nucleotides: TGTGCCAGCAGCCGCGACAGGTACACTGAAGCTTTCTTT. This sequence encodes CASSRDRYTEAFF. The chain combines TRBV4-2 with TRBJ1-1; D is possibly TRBD1 (6 bases). From germline, CDR1 is LGHNA and CDR2 YNFKEQ. V was trimmed by 4 bases and J by 3 bases, leaving 9 bases between them. The length of the CDR3 is 13 residues.

This clonotype was seen ten or more times. J is TRBJ1-6 and V is TRBV5-1; D not certain. The CDR3 totals 13 residues. Germline loops: CDR1 SGHRS, CDR2 YFSETQ. Trimming removed 5 bases from V and 7 bases from J, with 10 bases in between. The CDR3 region is CASSERENSPLHF. CDR3 bases: TGCGCCAGCAGTGAAAGGGAGAATTCACCCCTCCACTTT.

This clonotype has at least ten counts. The chain uses TRBV3-1 and TRBJ2-5, with unresolved D. Deletions cut 1 base from V and 5 bases from J, with 8 bases between. The germline gives CDR1 LGHDT, CDR2 YNNKEL (reference sequence). The CDR3 totals 13 residues. CDR3 coding DNA: TGTGCCAGCAGCCAAGTCTCGCGGGAGACCCAGTACTTC. Residues: CASSQVSRETQYF.

In regard to this clonotype: It is likely a read error, because the conserved phenylalanine at the end of the CDR3 is missing. The DNA is left out, because the CDR3 cannot be placed on it with certainty; the CDR3 is given as TCRdb lists it. The chain employs TRBV11-2 and TRBJ1-6; the DNA was not used to check the table's D call, TRBD1. Counting both end residues, the CDR3 totals 9 amino acids. Germline CDR1 and CDR2: SGHAT and FQNNGV. This CDR3 reads CASSLVRPS.

This clonotype appeared many times. The chain is built from TRBV19 and TRBJ1-5; the match to TRBD1 covers 7 bases. There are 14 residues in the CDR3. Germline values: CDR1 LNHDA, CDR2 SQIVND (reference sequence). Losses at the gene ends were 9 bases for V and 2 bases for J; bases not matched to a gene: 7. This CDR3 reads CASSRQGGNQPQHF. DNA of the CDR3: TGTGCCAGCAGTCGACAGGGCGGCAATCAGCCCCAGCATTTT.

This clonotype was seen many times. This sequence joins TRBV4-2 and TRBJ1-2, with 7 bases fitting TRBD1. Germline CDR1 is LGHNA and CDR2 is YNFKEQ. The CDR3 is 14 residues long. V was pared by 1 base and J by 5 bases, with 4 bases of the junction left unmatched. The CDR3 loop is CASSQANRGYGYTF. The CDR3 coding sequence is TGTGCCAGCAGCCAAGCAAACAGGGGTTATGGCTACACCTTC.

There are many counts of this clonotype. The rearrangement joins TRBV6-6 to TRBJ1-2; D uncertain. Looked up from germline, CDR1 is MNHNY and CDR2 is SVGAGI (reference sequence). The V end was cut by 2 bases, the J end by 4 bases, with 11 bases between. This CDR3 is 14 amino acids long. The CDR3 DNA reads as TGTGCCAGCAGTTACCAGCCGATTCGCTATGGCTACACCTTC. It specifies CASSYQPIRYGYTF.

The chain uses TRBV19 and TRBJ1-4; D might be TRBD1 (5 bases). CDR1 and CDR2 (germline): LNHDA, SQIVND (reference sequence). This CDR3 is built from 14 residues. Trimming removed 4 bases at V and 1 base at J, with 7 bases between. CDR3 coding DNA: TGTGCCAGTAGTAGGGGGAGAACTAATGAAAAACTGTTTTTT. Residues: CASSRGRTNEKLFF. Together with reference TRBV19 and TRBJ1-4, the CDR3 gives the full variable domain: DGGITQSPKYLFRKEGQNVTLSCEQNLNHDAMYWYRQDPGQGLRLIYYSQIVNDFQKGDIAEGYSVSREKKESFPLTVTSAQKNPTAFYLCASSRGRTNEKLFFGSGTQLSVL.

The table lists this clonotype with many counts. The V call is TRBV12-3 or TRBV12-4, the J call TRBJ1-1; D might be TRBD1 (5 bases). This CDR3 comprises 11 residues. V lost 6 bases and J lost 8, with 10 bases in between. CDR3 in amino acids: CASRSRGEAFF. CDR3 nucleotide sequence: TGTGCCAGCAGGTCCCGGGGGGAAGCTTTCTTT.

This clonotype was counted many times. The chain is built from TRBV10-3 and TRBJ2-7, with 10 bases that match TRBD2. The junction had 8 bases not matched to a gene; V was cut back by 6 bases and J by 0 bases. The CDR3 is 16 residues long. The germline CDR1 and CDR2 sequences are ENHRY and SYGVKD. The DNA for the CDR3 is TGTGCCATCAGGAATGTAGCGGGAGGATTCTCCTACGAGCAGTACTTC. The encoded protein is CAIRNVAGGFSYEQYF.

V usage is TRBV20-1 and J usage is TRBJ2-7; 11 nucleotides align to TRBD2. The J call could be wrong; TRBJ2-1 is a better fit for the DNA end. Per the germline V gene, CDR1 is DFQATT and CDR2 is SNEGSKA (reference sequence). The CDR3 runs 18 residues. CDR3 sequence reads: CSARDFGTSGTSYNEQFF. In nucleotides, the CDR3 is TGCAGTGCTAGAGATTTCGGGACTAGCGGCACATCCTACAATGAGCAGTTCTTC.

The chain carries TRBV7-9 and TRBJ1-1, with D possibly being TRBD1 (6 bases). The germline gives CDR1 SEHNR, CDR2 FQNEAQ (reference sequence). The CDR3 totals 16 residues. Between the trimmed V and J ends, which lost 5 bases and 3 bases, there was a span of 19 bases. The CDR3 bases are TGTGCCAGCAGCCAAGAGAGGGGGGCGAAGGACACTGAAGCTTTCTTT. It yields the protein CASSQERGAKDTEAFF. Together with reference TRBV7-9 and TRBJ1-1, the CDR3 gives the full variable domain: DTGVSQNPRHKITKRGQNVTFRCDPISEHNRLYWYRQTLGQGPEFLTYFQNEAQLEKSRLLSDRFSAERPKGSFSTLEIQRTEQGDSAMYLCASSQERGAKDTEAFFGQGTRLTVV.

The chain uses TRBV19 and TRBJ1-1, with no clear D. Germline CDR1 and CDR2: LNHDA and SQIVND (reference sequence). The CDR3 length is 15 residues. V was trimmed by 3 bases and J by 0 bases, leaving 11 bases between them. The CDR3 region has the DNA TGTGCCAGTAGTATTCGGAGGCCTATGAACACTGAAGCTTTCTTT. Amino acids: CASSIRRPMNTEAFF.

As regards this clonotype: The junction departs from the called germline gene at one end, perhaps through a read error. Here the CDR3 DNA reads TGTGCCATCAGTGACCTCGGGGGCTCCTACGAGCAGTACTTC. It translates to CAISDLGGSYEQYF. The genes are TRBV6-4 and TRBJ2-7; TRBD2 is a possible D gene (6 bases). CDR1 and CDR2 (germline): MRHNA, SNTAGT. The CDR3 totals 14 residues.

CDR3 in amino acids: CAWTGTGAINSPLHF. The CDR3 DNA follows: TGTGCCTGGACTGGAACCGGGGCCATAAATTCACCCCTCCACTTT. The genes are TRBV30 and TRBJ1-6, with D possibly TRBD1 on 5 matching bases. The V gene's germline CDR1 is GTSNPN and CDR2 SVGIG (reference sequence). Trimming removed 4 bases at V and 7 bases at J, with 17 bases between. The CDR3 consists of 15 residues.

The chain uses TRBV7-2 and TRBJ2-7; D might be TRBD1 (5 bases). V gave up 5 bases and J gave up 6 bases, with 11 bases separating them. The germline V gene encodes CDR1 SGHTA and CDR2 FQGNSA. The CDR3 is made up of 12 amino acids. As DNA, the CDR3 is TGTGCCAGCAGCCAGAAGGGGTCCGAGCAGTACTTC. As protein: CASSQKGSEQYF.